This TCR beta chain is drawn from a study of blood T cell repertoires in COVID-19. In the study overall: Samples representing acute and convalescent COVID-19 were sourced from the United States, Italy and Spain.

Participants were placed into cohorts based on the clinical history they reported. Germline-derived CDR1 and CDR2 are LGHDT and YNNKEL (reference sequence). The CDR3 runs to 15 residues. After removal of 4 bases from V and 9 bases from J, the junction contained 5 bases not matched to a gene. Original analysis: Nucleated cell number was recorded as an estimate derived from reference gene primer amplification. Using immunoSEQ multiplex PCR, the repertoire was profiled, and TCRdb retains in-frame clones only, with some absent. D and trimming were read from the DNA, whereas the V and J calls and clone size are those reported in that table. Of fewer than 250,000 clones detected, about nine tenths appear once; the ten largest clones hold roughly 0.95%.

The specimen was PBMCs or T cells enriched from blood (not recorded which). The sequence came from a man aged 50 to 59 who had been exposed to COVID-19. This chain joins TRBV3-1 (or the pseudogene TRBV3-2) and TRBJ2-1, with 14 bases identical to TRBD2. CDR3 DNA: TGTGCCAGCAGCCGAGCGGGACTAGCGGGGGCTGAGCAGTTCTTC. It is translated as CASSRAGLAGAEQFF.